Listed here are 19 T cell receptor beta chains from one sample, sequenced in a study of cytomegalovirus exposure and HLA in healthy donors. 60 Vbeta and 13 Jbeta primers were used in PCR. The assay was immunoSEQ multiplex PCR, and TCRdb's table has in-frame clones only and misses some. The data contain about 70,000 clones, around 86% of them singletons. Sequenced sample: PBMCs. The receptors here all came from a woman in her 30s in good health and CMV-seronegative.

Note on this clone: Mismatch with germline at one junction end may stem from a read error. The genes are TRBV10-3 and TRBJ1-1; 10 bases map to TRBD1. The CDR3 runs to 13 residues. The V gene's germline CDR1 is ENHRY and CDR2 SYGVKD. This CDR3 reads CAIRTGGNAEAFF. The CDR3 region has the DNA TGTGCCATAAGGACAGGGGGGAACGCTGAAGCTTTCTTT.

The CDR3 sequence is CATSREHYSEQFF. CDR3 in DNA: TGTGCCACCAGCAGAGAGCACTATAGTGAGCAGTTCTTC. This sequence joins TRBV15 and TRBJ2-1; no clear D gene. V gave up 0 bases and J gave up 9 bases, with 9 bases separating them. The CDR3 runs 13 residues. From germline, CDR1 is LNHNV and CDR2 YYDKDF (reference sequence).

The gene calls are TRBV2 and TRBJ2-1; 10 bases match TRBD1. The CDR3 covers 15 residues. With V trimmed by 5 bases and J by 5 bases, 6 bases remained unmatched. Germline loops: CDR1 SNHLY, CDR2 FYNNEI. CDR3 region: CASSFGTGEDNEQFF. The CDR3 nucleotides read TGTGCCAGCAGTTTCGGGACAGGGGAGGACAATGAGCAGTTCTTC.

This sequence joins TRBV27 and TRBJ2-3, with 7 bases matching TRBD2. The CDR3 has 17 residues. V shed 2 bases, J shed 2 bases, and the junction held 10 bases outside the gene matches. Germline V gives CDR1 MNHEY, CDR2 SMNVEV (reference sequence). The CDR3 spells CASSLLRLADDTDTQYF. CDR3 DNA sequence: TGTGCCAGCAGTTTACTCCGGCTAGCGGACGACACAGATACGCAGTATTTT.

This clone turned up a few times. The gene calls are TRBV5-8 and TRBJ1-3; D remains unclear. The V end lost 3 bases, the J end lost 0 bases, and 7 bases lay between the germline ends. The germline V gene encodes CDR1 SGHTS and CDR2 YDEGEE. The CDR3 has 14 residues. The CDR3 nucleotides read TGTGCCAGCAGCTCCATCAGCTCTGGAAACACCATATATTTT. Translated, it gives CASSSISSGNTIYF.

The chain uses TRBV5-6 and TRBJ2-7; a weak D match, TRBD1 (6 bases). CDR1 and CDR2 (germline): SGHDT, YYEEEE. Between the trimmed V and J ends, which lost 3 bases and 2 bases, there was a span of 18 bases. This CDR3 spans 16 amino acids. This CDR3 is CASSWGRGPRPYEQYF. CDR3 sequence (DNA): TGTGCCAGCAGCTGGGGCAGGGGACCTAGACCCTACGAGCAGTACTTC.

The chain recombines TRBV7-2 with TRBJ2-2; 15 bases line up with TRBD2. Per the germline V gene, CDR1 is SGHTA and CDR2 is FQGNSA. V trimming: 4 bases; J trimming: 1 base; junction bases outside the gene matches: 4. The CDR3 is 18 amino acids. CDR3: CASSSKGLAGGNTGELFF. In DNA, the CDR3 is TGTGCCAGCAGCTCCAAGGGACTAGCGGGAGGGAACACCGGGGAGCTGTTTTTT.

The chain combines TRBV5-6 with TRBJ2-1; TRBD1 might be the D (5 bases). The germline V gene encodes CDR1 SGHDT and CDR2 YYEEEE. CDR3 length: 14 amino acids. Trimming removed 2 bases at V and 9 bases at J, with 15 bases between. CDR3 protein: CASSLGVGSGEQFF. The CDR3 DNA is TGTGCCAGCAGCTTAGGGGTCGGCTCCGGTGAGCAGTTCTTC.

This clone was seen a handful of times. J is TRBJ2-1 and V is TRBV4-3; a possible D gene is TRBD2 (6 bases). Germline-derived CDR1 and CDR2 are LGHNA and YSLEER. The length of the CDR3 is 15 residues. V lost 4 bases and J 4 bases, leaving 14 bases between the germline ends. DNA for the CDR3: TGCGCCAGCAGCCCCGAGGTCCTAGCGTACAATGAGCAGTTCTTC. This encodes CASSPEVLAYNEQFF.

The chain couples TRBV11-2 to TRBJ1-2, with D possibly TRBD1 on 6 matching bases. CDR1 SGHAT and CDR2 FQNNGV come from the germline V gene. This CDR3 has 14 residues. Trimming took off 6 bases at V and 2 bases at J, with 13 bases between the two ends. DNA for the CDR3: TGTGCCAGCAGTCCAGGGGAAGGGAACTATGGCTACACCTTC. This gives the protein CASSPGEGNYGYTF. Full variable domain (missing parts from reference TRBV11-2 and TRBJ1-2): EAGVAQSPRYKIIEKRQSVAFWCNPISGHATLYWYQQILGQGPKLLIQFQNNGVVDDSQLPKDRFSAERLKGVDSTLKIQPAKLEDSAVYLCASSPGEGNYGYTFGSGTRLTVV.

CDR3 coding DNA: TGCGCCAGCGGAGAGAGCTCCTACAATGAGCAGTTCTTC. Encoded protein: CASGESSYNEQFF. The J gene is TRBJ2-1, the V gene TRBV5-1; no firm D call. V dropped 7 bases and J dropped 0 bases, with 8 bases sitting between them. The CDR3 has 13 amino acids. CDR1 and CDR2 from the germline V gene are SGHRS and YFSETQ.

The genes are TRBV9 and TRBJ2-1; 8 nucleotides agree with TRBD2. Germline lookup yields CDR1 SGDLS and CDR2 YYNGEE. The CDR3 is 15 residues long. The junction had 12 bases not matched to a gene; V was cut back by 4 bases and J by 9 bases. The CDR3 sequence is CASSSRGSGVGEQFF. The CDR3 DNA reads as TGTGCCAGCAGCTCCCGAGGTAGCGGGGTCGGTGAGCAGTTCTTC.

The chain couples TRBV4-1 to TRBJ2-7; 7 nucleotides agree with TRBD2. The CDR3 totals 16 residues. CDR1 and CDR2 (germline): MGHRA, YSYEKL. With V trimmed by 4 bases and J by 3 bases, 12 bases remained unmatched. In DNA form, the CDR3 reads TGCGCCAGCAGCCCTGCCCCCTCGGCTAGCGGCTACGAGCAGTACTTC. Its protein is CASSPAPSASGYEQYF.

This sequence joins TRBV2 and TRBJ2-7, with 10 bases that match TRBD2. Losses at the gene ends were 6 bases for V and 4 bases for J; bases not matched to a gene: 9. This CDR3 is built from 15 residues. CDR1 SNHLY and CDR2 FYNNEI come from the germline V gene. CDR3 in DNA: TGTGCCAGCAGGGGACGGAAAGCGGGAGGGTACGAGCAGTACTTC. Its protein product is CASRGRKAGGYEQYF.

The chain combines TRBV5-6 with TRBJ2-5; D possibly corresponds to TRBD2 (6 bases). The end of the DNA fits TRBJ2-7 better, so the J call may be wrong. Germline CDR1 and CDR2: SGHDT and YYEEEE. The CDR3 totals 15 residues. The CDR3 bases are TGTGCCAGCACCCCATTAGGAGGGAGTGCCTACGAGCAGTACTTC. Encoded protein: CASTPLGGSAYEQYF.

The V and J genes are TRBV11-3 and TRBJ2-2; tentatively, D is TRBD2 (7 bases). Germline assignment: CDR1 SGHNT and CDR2 YENEEA. The CDR3 runs to 15 residues. Trimming removed 2 bases at V and 4 bases at J, with 11 bases between. The CDR3 DNA reads TGTGCCAGCAGCTTATTGGGAGGGGGCACCGGGGAGCTGTTTTTT. Encoded protein: CASSLLGGGTGELFF.

The chain links TRBV29-1 to TRBJ2-3; D perhaps matches TRBD2 (5 bases). The CDR3 spans 16 residues. Trimming stripped 1 base from V and 2 bases from J, with 16 bases between. Germline CDR1 and CDR2: SQVTM and ANQGSEA. The CDR3 loop is CSVEVPLTTPTDTQYF. The DNA for the CDR3 is TGCAGCGTTGAAGTTCCCCTGACTACCCCCACAGATACGCAGTATTTT.

The chain uses TRBV7-2 and TRBJ2-2; D is possibly TRBD2 (6 bases). The CDR3 is 16 residues long. CDR1 is SGHTA and CDR2 is FQGNSA in the germline V gene. The ends were cut back, 3 bases at V and 0 bases at J, with 11 bases in the middle. In DNA form, the CDR3 reads TGTGCCAGCAGCTTCTCAACGGGAGCGAACACCGGGGAGCTGTTTTTT. It codes for CASSFSTGANTGELFF.

The rearrangement joins TRBV9 to TRBJ2-3, with no clear D. Trimming took 7 bases from V and 2 from J, leaving 11 bases between them. CDR1 is SGDLS, CDR2 YYNGEE, per germline. The length of the CDR3 is 13 residues. The CDR3, as DNA: TGTGCCAGCTGTCGGCAGGCCACAGATACGCAGTATTTT. Translating gives CASCRQATDTQYF.